This T cell receptor (beta chain) was identified during a study of CD8+ T cells in alopecia areata. Extracted RNA was reverse transcribed into cDNA, the sequencing template. Generated by immunoSEQ multiplex PCR, the TCRdb table keeps only in-frame clones and is missing some. Among under 350,000 clones listed, nearly 60% were seen once. Treatment meaning: oral pan-JAK inhibitor, 5-10 mg twice daily. Both peripheral blood and punch biopsies of lesional scalp skin were obtained from patients who had alopecia areata. Overall study results and limits: Many expanded lesional clones stayed in scalp and blood while on tofacitinib.

V was clipped by 4 bases and J by 3 bases; unmatched bases: 4. Germline CDR1 GTSNPN, CDR2 SVGIG (reference sequence). This CDR3 has 13 residues. As concerns this clone: The antigen is unknown.

This TCR was sampled from a human donor with alopecia areata. V usage is TRBV30 and J usage is TRBJ1-2; the match to TRBD1 covers 8 bases. Sequences were derived from CD4+ T cells sorted from blood, sampled at week 24, from a patient treated with tofacitinib. In nucleotides, the CDR3 is TGTGCCTGGACCCAGGGGGCAGACTATGGCTACACCTTC. Translated, it gives CAWTQGADYGYTF.